A single T cell receptor beta chain is shown here with its context. This sample stems from a study of technical replicates of blood from several donors. CDR3 length: 14 residues. J lost 7 bases, V lost 1 base, and 1 base had no gene match. Germline V lookup: CDR1 SGHDT, CDR2 YYEEEE. Libraries were prepared by immunoSEQ multiplex PCR; TCRdb keeps only in-frame clonotypes and omits some of them. The sample carries roughly 60,000 clones, roughly 89% recorded once. This TCR came from a human donor in good health. Some clones in this sample may be carry-over from other donors' samples. The chain joins TRBV5-6 to TRBJ1-6; 8 bases are a match to TRBD1. Sample: PBMCs. The CDR3 sequence: CASSLNRGNSPLHF. DNA for the CDR3: TGTGCCAGCAGCTTGAACAGGGGGAATTCACCCCTCCACTTT. The variable domain in full, completed from reference TRBV5-6 and TRBJ1-6, reads DAGVTQSPTHLIKTRGQQVTLRCSPKSGHDTVSWYQQALGQGPQFIFQYYEEEERQRGNFPDRFSGHQFPNYSSELNVNALLLGDSALYLCASSLNRGNSPLHFGNGTRLTVT.